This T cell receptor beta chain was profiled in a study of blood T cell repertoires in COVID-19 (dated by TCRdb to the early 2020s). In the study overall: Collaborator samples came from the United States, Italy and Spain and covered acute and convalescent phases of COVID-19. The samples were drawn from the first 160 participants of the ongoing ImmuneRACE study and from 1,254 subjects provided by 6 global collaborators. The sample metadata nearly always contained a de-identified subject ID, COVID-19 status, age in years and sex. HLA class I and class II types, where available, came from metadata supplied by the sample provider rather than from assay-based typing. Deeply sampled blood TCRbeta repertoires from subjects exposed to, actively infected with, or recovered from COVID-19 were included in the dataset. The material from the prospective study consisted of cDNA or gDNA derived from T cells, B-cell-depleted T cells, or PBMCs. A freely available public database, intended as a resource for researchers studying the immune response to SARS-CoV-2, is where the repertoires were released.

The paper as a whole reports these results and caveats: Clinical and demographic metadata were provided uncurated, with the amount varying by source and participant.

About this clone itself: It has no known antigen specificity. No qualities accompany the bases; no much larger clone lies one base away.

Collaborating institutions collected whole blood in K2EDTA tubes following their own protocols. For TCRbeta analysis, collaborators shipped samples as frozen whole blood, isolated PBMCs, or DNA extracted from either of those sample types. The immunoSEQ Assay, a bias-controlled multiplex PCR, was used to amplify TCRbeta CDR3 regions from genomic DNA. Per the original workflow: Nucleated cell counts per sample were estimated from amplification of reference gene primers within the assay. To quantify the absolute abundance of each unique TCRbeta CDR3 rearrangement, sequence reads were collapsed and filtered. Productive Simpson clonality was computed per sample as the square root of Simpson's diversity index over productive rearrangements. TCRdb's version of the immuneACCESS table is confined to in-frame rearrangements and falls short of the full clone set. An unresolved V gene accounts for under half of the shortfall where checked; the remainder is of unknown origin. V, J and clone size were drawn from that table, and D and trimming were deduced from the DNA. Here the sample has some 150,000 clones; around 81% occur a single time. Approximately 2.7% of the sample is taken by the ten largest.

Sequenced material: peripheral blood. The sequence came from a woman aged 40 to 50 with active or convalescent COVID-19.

The nucleotides are TGTGCCAGCAGCCTGAGCGGGGGTTGGGGCACTGAAGCTTTCTTT. This translates into CASSLSGGWGTEAFF. This chain is built from TRBV7-9 and TRBJ1-1, with TRBD1 perhaps the D gene, on 5 matching bases. The CDR3 runs 15 amino acids, cysteine and phenylalanine included. Only the CDR3 DNA is retained, 45 bases long and in frame from the first base. Trimming at the junction amounts to 5 bases on V and 4 bases on J, and the germline ends lie 17 bases apart. The germline V gene (reference sequence) sets CDR1 to SEHNR and CDR2 to FQNEAQ.